A selection of T cell receptor beta chains follows, all from one sample in a study of T-cell reconstitution after alpha-beta-depleted transplantation in children. One entry per CDR3 protein results from TCRdb running MiXCR on the PCR reads. There are 900,000 or so distinct CDR3 sequences in the sample; approximately 15% occur only once, and approximately 5% lies in the top ten. Material: PBMCs, mostly from graft donor cells, obtained 360 days after TCRalphabeta/CD19-depleted stem cell transplant. These receptors all stem from a male patient younger than 18 who had a stem cell transplant for acute lymphoblastic leukemia, so the T cells may come from the graft donor. CDR3s include the opening cysteine and the closing phenylalanine or tryptophan. The D gene is left open where the match is weak. Clone size is shown for a subset of rows, as once, few, many or a class of expanded clone.

CASSDHPSSGSSYEQYF	TGTGCCAGCAGCGACCACCCTAGCTCCGGGAGCTCCTACGAGCAGTACTTC	TRBJ2-7	-	-	17	TRBV9
CASSLVTGGPGEQFF	TGTGCCAGCAGCTTAGTAACGGGAGGGCCCGGTGAGCAGTTCTTC	TRBJ2-1	few	TRBD2	15	TRBV7-9
CASSLYTGQETQYF	TGTGCCAGCAGCCTTTACACGGGGCAAGAGACCCAGTACTTC	TRBJ2-5	few	-	14	TRBV6-1
CSVEVQGEQYF	TGCAGCGTTGAAGTACAGGGCGAGCAGTACTTC	TRBJ2-7	few	-	11	TRBV29-1
CSAREWSTDTQYF	TGCAGTGCTAGAGAGTGGAGCACAGATACGCAGTATTTT	TRBJ2-3	-	-	13	TRBV20-1
CSVRQPSSYEQYF	TGCAGCGTTCGACAGCCCTCGTCCTACGAGCAGTACTTC	TRBJ2-7	many	-	13	TRBV29-1
CASSPGGAVASEQFF	TGCGCCAGCAGCCCGGGTGGTGCGGTAGCTAGTGAGCAGTTCTTC	TRBJ2-1	-	-	15	TRBV5-1
CASSSNLAEETQYF	TGCGCCAGCAGCTCCAATCTAGCGGAAGAGACCCAGTACTTC	TRBJ2-5	few	TRBD2	14	TRBV5-1
CSAQGAYEQYF	TGCAGCGCGCAGGGGGCCTACGAGCAGTACTTC	TRBJ2-7	few	TRBD1	11	TRBV29-1
CASSFDRSRETQYF	TGTGCCAGCAGTTTCGACCGGAGCAGGGAGACCCAGTACTTC	TRBJ2-5	-	-	14	TRBV12-3/TRBV12-4
CASSLDLRFEETQYF	TGTGCCAGCAGTTTGGACCTCAGGTTTGAGGAGACCCAGTACTTC	TRBJ2-5	few	-	15	TRBV5-4
CASRPYGGAETQYF	TGCGCCAGCAGGCCCTACGGGGGGGCAGAGACCCAGTACTTC	TRBJ2-5	-	TRBD2	14	TRBV4-1
CACSQEVQKGDTQYF	TGTGCCTGCAGCCAAGAGGTACAAAAGGGGGATACGCAGTATTTT	TRBJ2-3	-	-	15	TRBV3-1